Listed here are 30 T cell receptor beta chains from one sample, sequenced in a study of metastatic and nonmetastatic thyroid tumors. TCRdb re-called the PCR reads with MiXCR. The table lists 27,000 or so clones, about 26% of them singletons, with approximately 6% in the top ten. Thyroid surgery had not been preceded by any treatment in any patient. The source material was blood. The receptor source for this set is a female donor with papillary thyroid cancer or a benign thyroid nodule (not recorded which). Some clones in this sample may be carry-over from other donors' samples.

There are many counts of this clone. The genes are TRBV30 and TRBJ2-1; a possible D gene is TRBD2 (7 bases). The CDR3 is made up of 15 amino acids. The V and J ends lost 4 bases and 6 bases respectively, with 19 bases between them. Germline CDR1 and CDR2: GTSNPN and SVGIG (reference sequence). The CDR3 DNA reads TGTGCCTGGACCCCTGGGGGGGGCTACCTCAATGAGCAGTTCTTC. It encodes CAWTPGGGYLNEQFF.

Ten or more counts support this clone. This rearrangement joins TRBV5-4 to TRBJ2-2, with no clear D. Trimming shortened V by 1 base and J by 0 bases, and 10 bases separated the two germline ends. The V gene's germline CDR1 is SGHNT and CDR2 YYREEE (reference sequence). The CDR3 runs to 16 residues. The CDR3 DNA is TGTGCCAGCAGCTTGAACGCAGAAGCGAACACCGGGGAGCTGTTTTTT. Its protein product is CASSLNAEANTGELFF.

This clone is labeled medium-sized. CDR3 in DNA: TGTGCCAGCAGTGCCCCCGGGACAGCTGGAAACACCATATATTTT. This gives the protein CASSAPGTAGNTIYF. This chain links TRBV25-1 with TRBJ1-3, with 7 bases lining up with TRBD1. Germline lookup yields CDR1 MGHDK and CDR2 SYGVNS. This CDR3 is 15 amino acids long. V shed 4 bases and J 2 bases; nucleotides not matched to a gene: 5.

This clone is classed as medium-sized. The chain links TRBV12-3 or TRBV12-4 to TRBJ2-7, with 7 bases lining up with TRBD1. The trim removed 6 bases at V and 3 bases at J, leaving 5 bases unmatched. The CDR3 length is 13 residues. The CDR3 sequence is CASSQGQVYEQYF. In nucleotides, the CDR3 is TGTGCCAGCAGCCAAGGACAGGTCTACGAGCAGTACTTC.

This clone appeared once. The CDR3 nucleotides read TGTGCGAGCATCTCCATCATTACAAGCTCCTACGAGCATTACGTC. Protein product: CASISIITSSYEHYV. The chain joins TRBV11-2 to TRBJ2-7; no clear D. The CDR3 loop spans 15 amino acids. In germline, CDR1 is SGHAT, CDR2 FQNNGV.

At least ten counts were recorded for this clone. This chain connects TRBV4-2 to TRBJ2-3, with D perhaps matching TRBD2 (5 bases). V shed 1 base and J shed 4 bases, with 9 bases lying between them. Germline loops: CDR1 LGHNA, CDR2 YNFKEQ. This CDR3 is 14 amino acids long. The DNA for the CDR3 is TGTGCCAGCAGCCAAGCGGGGAACGCAGATACGCAGTATTTT. Its protein is CASSQAGNADTQYF.

J is TRBJ1-2 and V is TRBV7-9, with 8 bases lining up with TRBD1. Per germline, CDR1 SEHNR and CDR2 FQNEAQ (reference sequence). The CDR3 spans 14 residues. The ends lost 3 bases at V and 2 bases at J; junction bases unmatched: 2. The CDR3 bases are TGTGCCAGCAGCTTTTGGGACAGGAACTATGGCTACACCTTC. Translated: CASSFWDRNYGYTF. Drawing the rest from reference TRBV7-9 and TRBJ1-2, the complete variable domain is DTGVSQNPRHKITKRGQNVTFRCDPISEHNRLYWYRQTLGQGPEFLTYFQNEAQLEKSRLLSDRFSAERPKGSFSTLEIQRTEQGDSAMYLCASSFWDRNYGYTFGSGTRLTVV.

This clone was detected ten times or more. The identical CDR3 is also encoded by other nucleotide sequences in the sample. The chain recombines TRBV2 with TRBJ2-3, with a tentative D call TRBD1 (6 bases). Trimming pared 2 bases from V and 2 bases from J, leaving 11 bases between. The germline V gene has CDR1 SNHLY and CDR2 FYNNEI. The CDR3 extends over 15 amino acids. CDR3 loop: CASSETGSSTDTQYF. CDR3 in DNA: TGTGCCAGCAGTGAAACAGGGTCCTCCACAGATACGCAGTATTTT.

The chain joins TRBV30 to TRBJ2-7, with D unclear. V was cut by 1 base and J by 2 bases, with 18 bases left in between. CDR3 length: 16 amino acids. The germline V gene has CDR1 GTSNPN and CDR2 SVGIG (reference sequence). CDR3 protein: CAWSGHPKTFTYEQYF. For the CDR3, the DNA is TGTGCCTGGAGTGGGCACCCGAAAACTTTTACCTACGAGCAGTACTTC.

This clone is judged medium-sized (0.01 to 0.1%). This chain links TRBV24-1 with TRBJ2-1; D is unclear. The germline V gene has CDR1 KGHDR and CDR2 SFDVKD. The CDR3 has 12 residues. V was pared by 3 bases and J by 10 bases, with 9 bases between. CDR3 protein: CATSDRQVEQFF. The CDR3, as DNA: TGTGCCACCAGTGATCGACAAGTGGAGCAGTTCTTC.

The rearrangement joins TRBV20-1 to TRBJ2-7; TRBD2 matches at 12 bases. Germline CDR1 reads DFQATT; CDR2 reads SNEGSKA (reference sequence). CDR3 length: 16 residues. Trimming at V came to 1 base and at J to 4 bases, leaving 8 bases not matched to a gene. The CDR3 sequence is CSARVWTSGKGYEQYF. In DNA form, the CDR3 reads TGCAGTGCTAGAGTCTGGACTAGCGGGAAAGGGTACGAGCAGTACTTC.

The genes are TRBV18 and TRBJ2-3; a weak D match, TRBD1 (6 bases). There are 14 residues in the CDR3. Germline V gene data show CDR1 as KGHSH and CDR2 as LQKENI. Trimming removed 5 bases at V and 4 bases at J, with 13 bases between. The CDR3 DNA reads as TGTGCCAGCTCATTACAGGGTCAATCAGATACGCAGTATTTT. Translated: CASSLQGQSDTQYF.

This clone was counted at least ten times. This CDR3 reads CASSHETEAFF. DNA of the CDR3: TGTGCCAGCAGCCATGAGACTGAAGCTTTCTTT. The rearrangement joins TRBV4-2 to TRBJ1-1; unclear D gene. With 3 bases removed from V and 5 bases from J, the gap between germline ends came to 4 bases. CDR3 length: 11 amino acids. Germline loops: CDR1 LGHNA, CDR2 YNFKEQ.

This clone is large (0.1 to 1%) in the sample. The chain couples TRBV6-4 to TRBJ2-3; maybe TRBD1 (5 bases). The CDR3 loop spans 15 amino acids. Trimming removed 6 bases at V and 0 bases at J, with 13 bases between. Germline CDR1 reads MRHNA; CDR2 reads SNTAGT. This CDR3 reads CASSKTATSTDTQYF. The DNA of the CDR3 is TGTGCCAGCAGCAAGACAGCTACTAGCACAGATACGCAGTATTTT.

This clone was seen ten or more times. The rearrangement joins TRBV9 to TRBJ2-1; 7 bases line up with TRBD2. The trim removed 0 bases at V and 9 bases at J, leaving 6 bases unmatched. CDR3 length: 14 residues. Germline CDR1 is SGDLS and CDR2 is YYNGEE. The CDR3 DNA reads as TGTGCCAGCAGCGTAGCGGGAGGAACGGGTGAGCAGTTCTTC. It codes for CASSVAGGTGEQFF.

Details on this clone: The germline gene is not matched at one end of the junction; a read error may be the cause. The chain's CDR3 is CASSQADLLTEASVF. The CDR3 DNA sequence: TGTGCCAGCAGCCAAGCTGACCTTTTGACAGAAGCTAGTGTCTTC. V usage is TRBV3-1 and J usage is TRBJ1-2; possibly TRBD1 for D (5 bases). The CDR3 consists of 15 residues. The germline V gene encodes CDR1 LGHDT and CDR2 YNNKEL (reference sequence).

By share of the sample, this clone is medium-sized. This rearrangement joins TRBV9 to TRBJ1-2, with no clear D. The length of the CDR3 is 15 residues. The germline V gene has CDR1 SGDLS and CDR2 YYNGEE. Between the trimmed V and J ends, which lost 0 bases and 2 bases, there was a span of 11 bases. For the CDR3, the DNA is TGTGCCAGCAGCGTAGCCCCGACTATAAACTATGGCTACACCTTC. This gives the protein CASSVAPTINYGYTF.

In this sample, this clone turned up a few times. The DNA of the CDR3 is TGCGCCAGCAGGGAGGGGGCCTCCTACGAGCAGTACTTC. It encodes CASREGASYEQYF. V and J are TRBV5-1 and TRBJ2-7; weak D call: TRBD1 (7 bases). The CDR3 is made up of 13 amino acids. V shed 5 bases and J shed 0 bases, with 9 bases lying between them. Germline assignment: CDR1 SGHRS and CDR2 YFSETQ.

This clone has at least ten counts. This may come from a read error, since a much larger clone is one base off. The sample has other DNA sequences that encode this CDR3 too. This chain links TRBV19 with TRBJ1-5; the match to TRBD1 covers 10 bases. In germline, CDR1 is LNHDA, CDR2 SQIVND (reference sequence). The junction had 2 bases not matched to a gene; V was cut back by 3 bases and J by 0 bases. The CDR3 covers 16 residues. The CDR3 sequence is CASSIRDRGSNQPQHF. For the CDR3, the DNA is TGTGCCAGTAGTATCCGGGACAGGGGTAGCAATCAGCCCCAGCATTTT. The full variable domain, its missing parts supplied by reference TRBV19 and TRBJ1-5, is DGGITQSPKYLFRKEGQNVTLSCEQNLNHDAMYWYRQDPGQGLRLIYYSQIVNDFQKGDIAEGYSVSREKKESFPLTVTSAQKNPTAFYLCASSIRDRGSNQPQHFGDGTRLSIL.

This clone was counted ten times or more. The chain combines TRBV20-1 with TRBJ2-1, with TRBD2 matching 8 bases. The CDR3 extends over 16 amino acids. V lost 4 bases and J lost 0; bases outside the gene matches: 8. Germline assignment: CDR1 DFQATT and CDR2 SNEGSKA (reference sequence). CDR3 nucleotides: TGCAGTGCTACCCTTGGAGCGGGAGTCTCCTACAATGAGCAGTTCTTC. This gives the protein CSATLGAGVSYNEQFF.

This clone is medium-sized in the sample. The chain links TRBV12-3 or TRBV12-4 to TRBJ2-2; 10 bases line up with TRBD2. V shed 3 bases, J shed 3 bases, and the junction held 4 bases outside the gene matches. The CDR3 is made up of 16 amino acids. CDR3 amino acids: CASSLLAGVYTGELFF. The CDR3 bases are TGTGCCAGCAGTTTGCTAGCGGGAGTTTACACCGGGGAGCTGTTTTTT.

In its sample, this clone was seen many times. The CDR3 loop reads CASSFAGGDEQFF. CDR3 nucleotide sequence: TGTGCCAGCAGCTTCGCGGGGGGCGATGAGCAGTTCTTC. The chain couples TRBV5-4 to TRBJ2-1; 8 nucleotides match TRBD2. CDR1 is SGHNT and CDR2 is YYREEE in the germline V gene (reference sequence). The CDR3 covers 13 residues. The trim removed 2 bases at V and 8 bases at J, leaving 3 bases unmatched. Complete variable domain (other parts from reference TRBV5-4 and TRBJ2-1): ETGVTQSPTHLIKTRGQQVTLRCSSQSGHNTVSWYQQALGQGPQFIFQYYREEENGRGNFPPRFSGLQFPNYSSELNVNALELDDSALYLCASSFAGGDEQFFGPGTRLTVL.

In its sample, this clone ranks as medium-sized. The gene calls are TRBV6-1 and TRBJ2-7; weak D call: TRBD1 (6 bases). The CDR3 has 15 amino acids. The V end lost 1 base, the J end lost 6 bases, and 16 bases lay between the germline ends. CDR1 is MNHNS and CDR2 is SASEGT in the germline V gene. The CDR3 nucleotides read TGTGCCAGCAGTGAAGGGACAGCCCATCGAGGCGAGCAGTACGTC. Amino acids: CASSEGTAHRGEQYV.

This clone was found many times. The chain combines TRBV19 with TRBJ2-3; 7 bases are shared with TRBD2. The germline gives CDR1 LNHDA, CDR2 SQIVND (reference sequence). The CDR3 runs to 17 residues. V lost 1 base, J lost 1 base, and 8 bases stayed unmatched. The CDR3 sequence: CASSIGGSGYGTDTQYF. The CDR3 DNA sequence: TGTGCCAGTAGTATAGGAGGTAGCGGGTATGGCACAGATACGCAGTATTTT.

The chain is built from TRBV5-1 and TRBJ1-1, with D tentatively TRBD1 (6 bases). The V end was cut by 4 bases, the J end by 1 base, with 17 bases between. Germline lookup yields CDR1 SGHRS and CDR2 YFSETQ. The CDR3 loop spans 16 amino acids. Written as DNA, the CDR3 is TGCGCCAGCAGCGCCGTGGTATGGGGACAGAACACTGAAGCTTTCTTT. Its protein product is CASSAVVWGQNTEAFF.

For this clone: This may stem from a read error, because a much larger clone lies one nucleotide away. The rearrangement joins TRBV15 to TRBJ2-1; D call uncertain. Germline V gives CDR1 LNHNV, CDR2 YYDKDF (reference sequence). This CDR3 region has 15 residues. V shed 0 bases and J shed 1 base, with 7 bases lying between them. This CDR3 is CATSRELRSYNEQFF. The CDR3 DNA sequence: TGTGCCACCAGCAGAGAGTTGAGATCCTACAATGAGCAGTTCTTC. The whole variable domain, remainder taken from reference TRBV15 and TRBJ2-1, is DAMVIQNPRYQVTQFGKPVTLSCSQTLNHNVMYWYQQKSSQAPKLLFHYYDKDFNNEADTPDNFQSRRPNTSFCFLDIRSPGLGDTAMYLCATSRELRSYNEQFFGPGTRLTVL.

This clone was observed at least ten times. The chain uses TRBV30 and TRBJ2-2, with 9 bases identical to TRBD2. This CDR3 is 13 amino acids long. J lost 5 bases, V lost 7 bases, and 5 bases had no gene match. CDR1 and CDR2 (germline): GTSNPN, SVGIG (reference sequence). CDR3 sequence (DNA): TGTGCCTCCGGGACTAGCTCAACCGGGGAGCTGTTTTTT. This encodes CASGTSSTGELFF.

The chain links TRBV6-4 to TRBJ2-3; 9 bases fit TRBD1. V was pared by 6 bases and J by 3 bases, with 4 bases of the junction left unmatched. Germline CDR1 and CDR2: MRHNA and SNTAGT. The CDR3 extends over 14 amino acids. The CDR3 loop reads CASSRQGVTDTQYF. CDR3 bases: TGTGCCAGCAGCCGACAGGGGGTAACAGATACGCAGTATTTT.

This clone was seen more than once but under ten times. The chain links TRBV6-9 to TRBJ1-3; TRBD1 might be the D (5 bases). This CDR3 is built from 14 residues. CDR1 is MNHGY and CDR2 is SVAAGI in the germline V gene. V was shortened by 0 bases and J by 2 bases, with 5 bases between the two germline ends. The CDR3 nucleotides are TGTGCCAGCAGTTATTCAGGGGCTGGAAACACCATATATTTT. Its protein is CASSYSGAGNTIYF.

V is TRBV5-1 and J is TRBJ2-3; tentatively, D is TRBD1 (5 bases). V lost 9 bases to trimming and J lost 3 bases, with 14 bases between them. CDR3 size: 13 residues. Looked up from germline, CDR1 is SGHRS and CDR2 is YFSETQ. The CDR3 spells CATSVQGTDTQYF. As DNA, the CDR3 is TGCGCCACCTCGGTCCAGGGTACAGATACGCAGTATTTT.